This TCR beta chain is from a study of blood T cell repertoires in COVID-19. Germline loops: CDR1 SNHLY, CDR2 FYNNEI. The CDR3 consists of 16 residues. With 11 bases removed from V and 6 bases from J, the gap between germline ends came to 25 bases. This clone was seen a few times. Profiled with immunoSEQ multiplex PCR; TCRdb holds only in-frame clones, not every one. This sample yields 150,000 to 200,000 clones, of which around 80% are seen a single time; about 11% belongs to the top ten. Sequenced material: peripheral blood. The sequence came from a woman of 80 years or more with COVID-19, enrolled during active disease. The V gene is TRBV2, the J gene TRBJ2-2, with a weak D call TRBD2 (6 bases). In nucleotides, the CDR3 is TGTGCCGCCACAGACGGGGTGGGACTCGTATCCGGGGAGCTGTTTTTT. The encoded protein is CAATDGVGLVSGELFF.